The clone carrying this TCR beta chain was seen repeatedly, ten times or more. Its specificity is not known. This sample was included in a study of CD8 T cells in ankylosing spondylitis. Study-level results: Ankylosing spondylitis blood seemed to carry a telltale TCR beta motif made of several highly homologous variants.

TCRdb re-called the 5' RACE reads through MiXCR, storing one row per CDR3 protein. The repertoire holds around 490,000 distinct CDR3 sequences, with roughly 5.2% as singletons. The clonotype originates from a male donor with ankylosing spondylitis. The sequenced material came from blood, either unsorted or a sorted T cell fraction (not recorded which).

CDR3 protein: CASRGRSNYGYTF. CDR3 bases: TGTGCCAGCAGAGGACGGAGTAACTATGGCTACACCTTC. The rearrangement uses TRBV6-5 and TRBJ1-2; D not certain. Germline-derived CDR1 and CDR2 are MNHEY and SVGAGI. Trimming took off 6 bases at V and 1 base at J, with 9 bases between the two ends. The CDR3 runs 13 residues.